This T cell receptor (beta chain) emerged from a study of cytomegalovirus exposure and HLA in healthy donors. The PCR ran on 60 Vbeta and 13 Jbeta primers. TCRdb's copy holds only in-frame clones and misses some; the assay was immunoSEQ multiplex PCR. The sample records about 60,000 clones, approximately 71% being singletons. This clone came up a few times. V lost 5 bases, J lost 8 bases, and 19 bases lay in between. The CDR3 spans 16 residues. Germline assignment: CDR1 MNHEY and CDR2 SMNVEV (reference sequence). This chain connects TRBV27 to TRBJ1-6; D gene uncertain. This clonotype originated in a man aged 50-59 years in good health and CMV-seronegative. Sequencing input: PBMCs. The CDR3 DNA follows: TGTGCCAGCAGTCCACTTCCGACAAACTTCTATTCACCCCTCCACTTT. This translates into CASSPLPTNFYSPLHF.